The next 29 T cell receptor beta chains were all read from a single sample in a study of beta chain features in type 1 diabetes. The entirety of the isolated RNA underwent reverse transcription, so expressed TCRB transcripts were sequenced. Profiled with immunoSEQ multiplex PCR; TCRdb holds only in-frame clones, not every one. This table has roughly 500,000 clones, 10% to 12% appearing once. Sequenced material: naive CD4+ T cells from blood. These receptors all stem from a woman under 30 in good health.

The rearrangement uses TRBV6-5 and TRBJ1-2; D unclear. The germline V and J ends were trimmed by 2 bases and 6 bases, with 10 bases remaining between them. Germline lookup yields CDR1 MNHEY and CDR2 SVGAGI. This CDR3 has 13 amino acids. CDR3 region: CASSYMTGNGYTF. Written as DNA, the CDR3 is TGTGCCAGCAGTTACATGACGGGTAATGGCTACACCTTC.

The chain combines TRBV25-1 with TRBJ2-1; D may correspond to TRBD1 or TRBD2 (7 bases each). V lost 1 base and J 4 bases, leaving 14 bases between the germline ends. Germline loops: CDR1 MGHDK, CDR2 SYGVNS. The CDR3 consists of 16 residues. The chain's CDR3 is CASSEWEGATYNEQFF. The CDR3 region has the DNA TGTGCCAGCAGTGAATGGGAGGGGGCGACTTACAATGAGCAGTTCTTC. Filled out from reference TRBV25-1 and TRBJ2-1, the complete variable domain reads EADIYQTPRYLVIGTGKKITLECSQTMGHDKMYWYQQDPGMELHLIHYSYGVNSTEKGDLSSESTVSRIRTEHFPLTLESARPSHTSQYLCASSEWEGATYNEQFFGPGTRLTVL.

The rearrangement links TRBV5-1 to TRBJ2-2; D not resolved. The CDR3 runs 12 residues. Trimming shortened V by 4 bases and J by 6 bases, and 7 bases separated the two germline ends. Germline CDR1 is SGHRS and CDR2 is YFSETQ. CDR3 nucleotide sequence: TGCGCCAGCAGCCAAGGGCCCGGGGAGCTGTTTTTT. Its protein is CASSQGPGELFF.

This clone was observed a handful of times. This chain joins TRBV7-2 and TRBJ1-2; 9 bases are a match to TRBD1. V gave up 5 bases and J gave up 4 bases; unmatched junction bases: 8. The germline V gene encodes CDR1 SGHTA and CDR2 FQGNSA. This CDR3 contains 15 residues. The CDR3 DNA reads TGTGCCAGCAGCCACCCGGGACAGGGACGCTATGGCTACACCTTC. Its translation is CASSHPGQGRYGYTF.

A few counts support this clone. The rearrangement uses TRBV7-8 and TRBJ2-3; D is undetermined. V lost 4 bases and J lost 1, with 9 bases in between. In germline, CDR1 is SGHVS, CDR2 FQNEAQ. The CDR3 sequence is 14 residues long. DNA for the CDR3: TGTGCCAGCAGCTGGTCTGCGGGCACAGATACGCAGTATTTT. It is translated as CASSWSAGTDTQYF. The full variable domain, its missing parts supplied by reference TRBV7-8 and TRBJ2-3, is GAGVSQSPRYKVAKRGQDVALRCDPISGHVSLFWYQQALGQGPEFLTYFQNEAQLDKSGLPSDRFFAERPEGSVSTLKIQRTQQEDSAVYLCASSWSAGTDTQYFGPGTRLTVL.

The chain is built from TRBV6-5 and TRBJ2-3, with D possibly being TRBD2 (6 bases). Germline V gene lookup returns CDR1 MNHEY and CDR2 SVGAGI. The length of the CDR3 is 15 residues. Trimming shortened V by 2 bases and J by 6 bases, and 15 bases separated the two germline ends. CDR3 DNA: TGTGCCAGCAGTTACGGGCGGGGCGACCTTGATACGCAGTATTTT. Its protein product is CASSYGRGDLDTQYF.

The sample holds a few counts of this clone. The chain uses TRBV30 and TRBJ1-2; D is undetermined. Germline V gene lookup returns CDR1 GTSNPN and CDR2 SVGIG (reference sequence). CDR3 length equals 13 residues. V was trimmed by 3 bases and J by 4 bases, leaving 12 bases between them. CDR3 region: CAWSFADSYGYTF. The CDR3 nucleotides read TGTGCCTGGAGCTTTGCGGATAGCTATGGCTACACCTTC.

This clone has more than one count but fewer than ten. This chain joins TRBV7-2 and TRBJ1-4, with unresolved D. Trimming left V 6 bases short and J 3 bases short, with 14 bases between. The CDR3 spans 15 residues. Germline V gene sequence: CDR1 SGHTA, CDR2 FQGNSA. CDR3 in amino acids: CASSLALGPNEKLFF. CDR3 bases: TGTGCCAGCAGTCTAGCATTGGGTCCTAATGAAAAACTGTTTTTT. The whole variable domain, filled in from reference TRBV7-2 and TRBJ1-4, reads GAGVSQSPSNKVTEKGKDVELRCDPISGHTALYWYRQSLGQGLEFLIYFQGNSAPDKSGLPSDRFSAERTGGSVSTLTIQRTQQEDSAVYLCASSLALGPNEKLFFGSGTQLSVL.

The chain is built from TRBV14 and TRBJ1-4, with D possibly TRBD1 on 5 matching bases. Germline V gene lookup returns CDR1 SGHDN and CDR2 FVKESK. There are 19 residues in the CDR3. V gave up 0 bases and J gave up 8 bases, with 25 bases separating them. The CDR3: CASSQERRGRAIPREKLFF. The CDR3, as DNA: TGTGCCAGCAGCCAAGAGCGAAGGGGCAGGGCTATCCCACGGGAAAAACTGTTTTTT.

In its sample, this clone was seen a few times. The V call is TRBV7-8, the J call TRBJ2-7, with D possibly being TRBD2 (5 bases). Trimming removed 5 bases at V and 3 bases at J, with 17 bases between. CDR1 and CDR2 (germline): SGHVS, FQNEAQ. The CDR3 contains 15 residues. The CDR3 loop is CASSPLRERHYEQYF. CDR3 in DNA: TGTGCCAGCAGCCCCTTAAGGGAGCGGCACTACGAGCAGTACTTC.

The V and J genes are TRBV2 and TRBJ2-7; 12 positions agree with TRBD2. CDR1 SNHLY and CDR2 FYNNEI come from the germline V gene. The CDR3 has 14 residues. Trimming cost V 4 bases and J 5 bases; bases outside gene matches: 3. The CDR3 nucleotides are TGTGCCAGCAGTGGACTAGCGGGAGACCACGAGCAGTACTTC. Protein sequence: CASSGLAGDHEQYF.

This rearrangement joins TRBV7-2 to TRBJ1-5; perhaps TRBD1 as D (6 bases). The germline CDR1 and CDR2 sequences are SGHTA and FQGNSA. The CDR3 is 16 residues long. V was clipped by 5 bases and J by 1 base, with 15 bases between them. The CDR3: CASSPHGRGSNQPQHF. The CDR3 nucleotides are TGTGCCAGCAGCCCCCATGGAAGGGGGAGCAATCAGCCCCAGCATTTT.

This clone occurred a few times. The rearrangement uses TRBV7-6 and TRBJ2-1; tentatively, D is TRBD1 or TRBD2 (6 bases each). The CDR3 loop spans 16 amino acids. Trimming left V 2 bases short and J 10 bases short, with 21 bases between. Per the germline V gene, CDR1 is SGHVS and CDR2 is FNYEAQ. The chain's CDR3 is CASSLRGDMAGREQFF. In DNA, the CDR3 is TGTGCCAGCAGCTTAAGGGGGGACATGGCGGGCCGGGAGCAGTTCTTC.

This clone came up a few times. V usage is TRBV7-2 and J usage is TRBJ2-5; 7 positions agree with TRBD1. The CDR3 is 17 amino acids. Germline lookup yields CDR1 SGHTA and CDR2 FQGNSA. With V trimmed by 0 bases and J by 4 bases, 11 bases remained unmatched. CDR3: CASSLAISTPGGETQYF. CDR3 sequence (DNA): TGTGCCAGCAGCTTAGCCATCTCTACTCCAGGGGGAGAGACCCAGTACTTC.

This clone was seen more than once but under ten times. The chain employs TRBV6-5 and TRBJ1-1, with D possibly being TRBD1 (5 bases). From germline, CDR1 is MNHEY and CDR2 SVGAGI. Trimming took off 2 bases at V and 4 bases at J, with 14 bases between the two ends. CDR3 length: 15 residues. The CDR3: CASSYPRDSGTEAFF. Here the CDR3 DNA reads TGTGCCAGCAGTTACCCCAGGGATTCGGGCACTGAAGCTTTCTTT.

This clone was counted between two and nine times. The chain employs TRBV2 and TRBJ1-5; D remains ambiguous. There are 14 residues in the CDR3. Deletions cut 2 bases from V and 4 bases from J, with 9 bases between. Germline values: CDR1 SNHLY, CDR2 FYNNEI. CDR3 loop: CASSERSQNQPQHF. In nucleotides, the CDR3 is TGTGCCAGCAGTGAACGCAGTCAGAATCAGCCCCAGCATTTT.

This clone appeared once. This chain connects TRBV4-3 to TRBJ2-6, with TRBD1 identical over 8 bases. The V and J ends lost 1 base and 2 bases, in that order; junction bases with no gene match: 4. CDR1 LGHNA and CDR2 YSLEER come from the germline V gene. This CDR3 contains 17 residues. CDR3: CASSQGQGQAGANVLTF. The CDR3 DNA follows: TGCGCCAGCAGCCAAGGACAGGGGCAGGCTGGGGCCAACGTCCTGACTTTC.

The sample holds a few counts of this clone. CDR3 in amino acids: CSVELRNPSGGQETQYF. Written as DNA, the CDR3 is TGCAGCGTTGAACTACGCAACCCGAGTGGGGGGCAAGAGACCCAGTACTTC. This sequence joins TRBV29-1 and TRBJ2-5; D is perhaps TRBD2 (6 bases). The CDR3 runs to 17 residues. V was cut by 2 bases and J by 2 bases, with 21 bases left in between. CDR1 and CDR2 from the germline V gene are SQVTM and ANQGSEA.

The genes are TRBV9 and TRBJ2-1; 7 nucleotides align to TRBD1. Losses at the gene ends were 0 bases for V and 7 bases for J; bases not matched to a gene: 7. CDR3 length equals 15 residues. The germline CDR1 and CDR2 sequences are SGDLS and YYNGEE. The CDR3 DNA follows: TGTGCCAGCAGCGTAGCCCTTATGGACAGGAATGAGCAGTTCTTC. Translating gives CASSVALMDRNEQFF.

This clone was found a few times. The rearrangement uses TRBV19 and TRBJ2-2, with D unresolved. This CDR3 region has 14 residues. The V end was cut by 10 bases, the J end by 0 bases, with 12 bases between. The germline CDR1 and CDR2 sequences are LNHDA and SQIVND (reference sequence). This CDR3 reads CATRGAANTGELFF. DNA for the CDR3: TGTGCCACCCGCGGAGCTGCGAACACCGGGGAGCTGTTTTTT.

This clone turned up a few times. This chain uses TRBV7-9 with TRBJ2-3; a possible D gene is TRBD1 (7 bases). With 5 bases removed from V and 1 base from J, the gap between germline ends came to 13 bases. Per germline, CDR1 SEHNR and CDR2 FQNEAQ (reference sequence). This CDR3 region has 15 residues. The CDR3 reads CASSAQGGGTDTQYF. The CDR3 bases are TGTGCCAGCAGCGCCCAGGGGGGAGGCACAGATACGCAGTATTTT.

The chain carries TRBV2 and TRBJ2-3; TRBD2 might be the D (5 bases). The CDR3 length is 12 residues. CDR1 and CDR2 from the germline V gene are SNHLY and FYNNEI. The CDR3 nucleotides are TGTACGAACCGAGCGGACACAGATACGCAGTATTTT. It specifies CTNRADTDTQYF. The complete variable domain, with remaining parts taken from reference TRBV2 and TRBJ2-3, reads EPEVTQTPSHQVTQMGQEVILRCVPISNHLYFYWYRQILGQKVEFLVSFYNNEISEKSEIFDDQFSVERPDGSNFTLKIRSTKLEDSAMYFCTNRADTDTQYFGPGTRLTVL.

The chain is built from TRBV6-5 and TRBJ2-4, with D unclear. The germline V gene encodes CDR1 MNHEY and CDR2 SVGAGI. The CDR3 covers 15 residues. Trimming shortened V by 0 bases and J by 0 bases, and 6 bases separated the two germline ends. The CDR3 protein is CASSYSSLAKNIQYF. The CDR3 nucleotides read TGTGCCAGCAGTTACTCGTCCCTAGCCAAAAACATTCAGTACTTC.

This clone was seen a handful of times. The CDR3 does not end in the conserved phenylalanine or tryptophan, so this is likely a read error. The V call is TRBV10-3, the J call TRBJ2-7, with D maybe TRBD2 (5 bases). The V gene's germline CDR1 is ENHRY and CDR2 SYGVKD. CDR3 length: 13 amino acids. Trimming took 10 bases from V and 2 from J, leaving 15 bases between them. The CDR3 spells CATEEAGTYEQYL. DNA for the CDR3: TGTGCCACGGAGGAGGCAGGAACCTACGAGCAGTACCTC.

V and J are TRBV14 and TRBJ1-1, with 8 bases fitting TRBD1. The CDR3 loop spans 13 amino acids. Germline V CDR1 and CDR2: SGHDN, FVKESK. V shed 7 bases, J shed 5 bases, and the junction held 6 bases outside the gene matches. The CDR3 spells CASKVTGVTEAFF. The CDR3 coding sequence is TGTGCCAGCAAGGTGACAGGGGTTACTGAAGCTTTCTTT.

The chain combines TRBV6-6 with TRBJ2-4; 7 positions agree with TRBD1. After removal of 5 bases from V and 8 bases from J, the junction contained 12 bases not matched to a gene. The CDR3 has 15 residues. CDR1 is MNHNY, CDR2 SVGAGI, per germline (reference sequence). The CDR3 sequence is CASSNPTGTTDIQYF. The CDR3 region has the DNA TGTGCCAGCAGTAACCCGACAGGGACAACGGACATTCAGTACTTC.

This clone has just a few counts. This chain joins TRBV7-9 and TRBJ2-3; D not certain. Germline V lookup: CDR1 SEHNR, CDR2 FQNEAQ (reference sequence). Trimming took off 6 bases at V and 3 bases at J, with 10 bases between the two ends. This CDR3 is 13 amino acids long. In DNA form, the CDR3 reads TGTGCCAGCAGACGGACCGTTACAGATACGCAGTATTTT. Amino acids: CASRRTVTDTQYF.

This clone was seen only a few times. V is TRBV7-2 and J is TRBJ2-7; no clear D gene. The CDR3 contains 13 residues. Trimming removed 2 bases from V and 2 bases from J, with 7 bases in between. Germline CDR1 SGHTA, CDR2 FQGNSA. The CDR3 DNA follows: TGTGCCAGCAGCTTACGCCCTACCTACGAGCAGTACGTC. It codes for CASSLRPTYEQYV.

V usage is TRBV7-9 and J usage is TRBJ2-2; possible D gene TRBD2, 5 bases. Trimming removed 0 bases from V and 4 bases from J, with 12 bases in between. This CDR3 region has 16 residues. CDR1 SEHNR and CDR2 FQNEAQ come from the germline V gene (reference sequence). In nucleotides, the CDR3 is TGTGCCAGCAGCTTAGCGAGGGCGGAGACCACCGGGGAGCTGTTTTTT. This codes for CASSLARAETTGELFF.